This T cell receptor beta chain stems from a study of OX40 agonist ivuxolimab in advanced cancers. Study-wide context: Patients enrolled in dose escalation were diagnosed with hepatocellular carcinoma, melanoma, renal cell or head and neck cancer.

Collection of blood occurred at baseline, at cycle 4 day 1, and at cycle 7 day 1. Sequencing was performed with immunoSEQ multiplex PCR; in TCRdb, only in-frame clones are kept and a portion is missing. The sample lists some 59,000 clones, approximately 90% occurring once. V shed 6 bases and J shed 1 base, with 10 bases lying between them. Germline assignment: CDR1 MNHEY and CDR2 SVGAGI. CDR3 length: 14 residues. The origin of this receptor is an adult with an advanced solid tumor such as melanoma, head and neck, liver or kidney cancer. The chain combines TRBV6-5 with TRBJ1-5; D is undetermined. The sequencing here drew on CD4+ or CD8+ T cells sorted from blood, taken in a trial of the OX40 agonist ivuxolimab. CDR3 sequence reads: CASSSAMSNQPQHF. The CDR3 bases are TGTGCCAGCAGCTCGGCTATGAGCAATCAGCCCCAGCATTTT.